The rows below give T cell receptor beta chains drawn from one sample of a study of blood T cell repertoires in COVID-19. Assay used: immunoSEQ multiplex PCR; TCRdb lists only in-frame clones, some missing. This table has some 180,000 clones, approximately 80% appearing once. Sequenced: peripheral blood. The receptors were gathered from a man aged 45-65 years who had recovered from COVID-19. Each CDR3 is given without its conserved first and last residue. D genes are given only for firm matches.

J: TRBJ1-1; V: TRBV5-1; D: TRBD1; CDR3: ASSLGLLGTGDTEAF
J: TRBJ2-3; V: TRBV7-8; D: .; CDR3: ASNSADTQY
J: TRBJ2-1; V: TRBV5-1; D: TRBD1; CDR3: ASNDRVNEQF
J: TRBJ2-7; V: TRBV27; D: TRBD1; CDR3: ASRRTGSYEQY
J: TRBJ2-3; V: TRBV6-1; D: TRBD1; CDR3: ASSEGTGVDTQY
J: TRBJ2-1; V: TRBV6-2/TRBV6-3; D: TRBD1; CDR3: ASSYIYLTGVLINEQF
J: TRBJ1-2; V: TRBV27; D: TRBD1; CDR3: ASSPGTGDGYT
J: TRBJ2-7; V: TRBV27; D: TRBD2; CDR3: ASSRRTSGRAIPSEQY
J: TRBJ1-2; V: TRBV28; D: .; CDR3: ATRGTYKTNYGYT
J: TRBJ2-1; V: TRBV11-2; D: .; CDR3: ASSVYSGSYNEQF
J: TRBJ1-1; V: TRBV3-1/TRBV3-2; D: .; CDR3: ASSQEARLTEAF
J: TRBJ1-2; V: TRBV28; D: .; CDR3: ASSWGVYGYT
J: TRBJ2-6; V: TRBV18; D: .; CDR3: ASSLDKGGVLT
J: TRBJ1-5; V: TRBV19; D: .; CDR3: ASRGGYNQPQH
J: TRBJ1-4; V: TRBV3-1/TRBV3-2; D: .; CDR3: ASSQLNAEGEKLF
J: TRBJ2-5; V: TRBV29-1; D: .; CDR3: SVEPARQETQY
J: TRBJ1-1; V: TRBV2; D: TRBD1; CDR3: ASSRTGATEAF
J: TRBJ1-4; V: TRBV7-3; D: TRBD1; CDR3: ASSSVDRGMEKLF
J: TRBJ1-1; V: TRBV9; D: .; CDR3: ASSGGSRGTEAF
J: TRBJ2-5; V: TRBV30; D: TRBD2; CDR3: AWSSLAGDLWGETQY
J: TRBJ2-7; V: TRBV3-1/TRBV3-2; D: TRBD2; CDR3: ASSQDTSGSEQY
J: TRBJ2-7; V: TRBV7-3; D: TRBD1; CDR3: ASSPYPDRDSYEQY
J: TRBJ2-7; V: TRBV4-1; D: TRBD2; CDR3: ASSQQLAGAYEQY
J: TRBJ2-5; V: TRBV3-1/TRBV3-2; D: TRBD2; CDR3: ASSRLAGAQETQY
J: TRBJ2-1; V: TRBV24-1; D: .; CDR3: ATSDLTPDTEQF
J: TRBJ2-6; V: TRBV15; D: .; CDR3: ATSRDKQGANVLT
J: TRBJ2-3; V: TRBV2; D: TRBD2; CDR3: ARTLAGATDTQY
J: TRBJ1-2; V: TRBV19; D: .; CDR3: ASSRTARGAVNYGYT
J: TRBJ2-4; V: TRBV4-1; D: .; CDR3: ASSQADYVGAKNIQY
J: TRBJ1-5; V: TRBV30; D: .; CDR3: AWSRQNQPQH
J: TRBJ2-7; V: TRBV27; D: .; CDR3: ASSLSLIDHSYEQY
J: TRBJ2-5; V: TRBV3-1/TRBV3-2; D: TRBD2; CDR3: ASSPGTSRETQY
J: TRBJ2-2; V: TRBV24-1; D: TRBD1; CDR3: ATSELGTAGELF
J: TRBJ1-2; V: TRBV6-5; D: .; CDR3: ASSYSMVLTEIGYT
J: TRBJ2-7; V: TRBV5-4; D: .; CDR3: ASSLESQGFYEQY
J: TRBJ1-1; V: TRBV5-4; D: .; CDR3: ASSFQGGNTEAF
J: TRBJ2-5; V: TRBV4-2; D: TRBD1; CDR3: ASSQVTGGQETQY
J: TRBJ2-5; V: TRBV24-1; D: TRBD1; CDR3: ATSDRQGAQETQY
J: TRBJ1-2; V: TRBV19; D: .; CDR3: ASTPDINYGYT
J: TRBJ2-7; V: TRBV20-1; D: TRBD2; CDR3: SASPPTSGRAYEYEQY
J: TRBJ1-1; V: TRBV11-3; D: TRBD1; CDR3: ASSRDRLSQAF
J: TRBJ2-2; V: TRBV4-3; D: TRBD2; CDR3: ASSQPGLAGAGELF
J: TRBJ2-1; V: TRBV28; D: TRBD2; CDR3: ASSLLPGLGAGNEQF
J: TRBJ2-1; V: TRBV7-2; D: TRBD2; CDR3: ASSSGLAGSFDEQF
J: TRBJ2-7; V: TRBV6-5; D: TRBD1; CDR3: ASNGGQSSYEQY
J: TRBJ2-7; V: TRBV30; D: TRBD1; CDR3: AWSRTGSLYEQY
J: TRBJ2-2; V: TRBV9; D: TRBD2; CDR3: ASSVRFGSASGRSMNTGELF
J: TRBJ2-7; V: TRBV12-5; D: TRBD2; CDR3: ASGLVLAGGAEQY
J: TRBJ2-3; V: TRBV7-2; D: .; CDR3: ASSPDSATDTQY
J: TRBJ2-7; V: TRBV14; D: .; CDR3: ASSQVGGLTYEQY
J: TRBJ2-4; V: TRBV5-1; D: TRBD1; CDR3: ASQEIQGAKNIQY
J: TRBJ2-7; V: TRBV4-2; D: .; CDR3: ASSQEVSSKGQY
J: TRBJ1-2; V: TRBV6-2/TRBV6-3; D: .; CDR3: ASSYTTGGYT
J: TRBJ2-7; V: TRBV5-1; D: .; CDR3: ASSLARTQASYEQY
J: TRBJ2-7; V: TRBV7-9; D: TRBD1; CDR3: ASSRQGGSYEQY
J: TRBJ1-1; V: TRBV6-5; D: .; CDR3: ASSYGRNTEAF
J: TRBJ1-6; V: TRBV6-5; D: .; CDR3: ASSYDGTPSPLH
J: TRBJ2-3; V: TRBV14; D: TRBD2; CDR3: ASSRLAIRADTQY
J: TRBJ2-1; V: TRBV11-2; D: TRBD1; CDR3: ASSSGTGQF